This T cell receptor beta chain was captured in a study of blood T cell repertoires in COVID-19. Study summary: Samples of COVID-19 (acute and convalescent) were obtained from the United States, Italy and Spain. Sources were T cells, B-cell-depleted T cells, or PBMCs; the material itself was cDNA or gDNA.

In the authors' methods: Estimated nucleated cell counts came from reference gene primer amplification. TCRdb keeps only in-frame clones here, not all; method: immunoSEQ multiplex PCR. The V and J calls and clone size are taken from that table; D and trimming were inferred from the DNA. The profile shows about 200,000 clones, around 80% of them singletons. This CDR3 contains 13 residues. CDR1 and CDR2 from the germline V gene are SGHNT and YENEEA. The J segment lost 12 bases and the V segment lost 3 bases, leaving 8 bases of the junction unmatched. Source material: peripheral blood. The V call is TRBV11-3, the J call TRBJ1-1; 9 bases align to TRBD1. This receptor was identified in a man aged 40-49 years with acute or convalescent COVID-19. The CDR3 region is CASSFAGTGRSFF. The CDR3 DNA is TGTGCCAGCAGCTTCGCCGGGACAGGGCGGTCTTTCTTT.